Below are 8 T cell receptor beta chains sequenced from a single sample in a study of T cell changes during pregnancy in multiple sclerosis. Using immunoSEQ multiplex PCR, the repertoire was profiled, and TCRdb retains in-frame clones only, with some absent. Of around 39,000 clones in the sample, approximately 88% were seen once. Sequencing used CD4+ T cells from peripheral blood mononuclear cells, obtained before pregnancy. The receptor set was obtained from a female donor with multiple sclerosis, enrolled in a pregnancy study.

The chain is built from TRBV11-1 and TRBJ2-1; 8 positions match TRBD2. CDR1 is SGHAT and CDR2 is FQDESV in the germline V gene (reference sequence). After removal of 5 bases from V and 6 bases from J, the junction contained 21 bases not matched to a gene. The CDR3 extends over 19 amino acids. This chain's CDR3 is CASSAPGTRILGLSNEQFF. The CDR3 coding sequence is TGTGCCAGCAGCGCACCCGGGACTAGGATCTTAGGTCTTAGCAATGAGCAGTTCTTC.

The chain carries TRBV14 and TRBJ2-2; D possibly corresponds to TRBD2 (5 bases). CDR3 length equals 16 residues. Germline V gene sequence: CDR1 SGHDN, CDR2 FVKESK. V was trimmed by 1 base and J by 1 base, leaving 10 bases between them. The CDR3 coding sequence is TGTGCCAGCAGCCAAGGAGGGTCGGGGAACACCGGGGAGCTGTTTTTT. Translation: CASSQGGSGNTGELFF.

V is TRBV7-2 and J is TRBJ2-3; D is unresolved. Germline CDR1 reads SGHTA; CDR2 reads FQGNSA. CDR3 length equals 13 residues. V was pared by 5 bases and J by 4 bases, with 10 bases between. CDR3 in amino acids: CASSPRYADTQYF. CDR3 coding DNA: TGTGCCAGCAGCCCGCGGTATGCAGATACGCAGTATTTT.

DNA for the CDR3: TGTGCCAGCAGTTTCCAAGATACGCAGTATTTT. It translates to CASSFQDTQYF. V gene TRBV27 combines with J gene TRBJ2-3; D is unresolved. Germline-derived CDR1 and CDR2 are MNHEY and SMNVEV (reference sequence). V was pared by 3 bases and J by 5 bases, with 3 bases between. The CDR3 runs 11 residues.

The chain combines TRBV5-4 with TRBJ2-1, with TRBD2 identical over 8 bases. Unmatched junction bases numbered 5, after V lost 4 bases and J lost 2 bases. The CDR3 runs 15 residues. The V gene's germline CDR1 is SGHNT and CDR2 YYREEE (reference sequence). The CDR3, as DNA: TGTGCCAGCAGCATTACTAGCGGTACCTACAATGAGCAGTTCTTC. Translating gives CASSITSGTYNEQFF.

The V and J genes are TRBV28 and TRBJ2-7; D gene ambiguous. Between the trimmed V and J ends, which lost 2 bases and 4 bases, there was a span of 6 bases. Germline assignment: CDR1 MDHEN and CDR2 SYDVKM. The CDR3 spans 12 residues. DNA for the CDR3: TGTGCCAGCAGTTTAACCGGTTACGAGCAGTACTTC. It codes for CASSLTGYEQYF.

The genes are TRBV28 and TRBJ1-1, with D perhaps matching TRBD1 (6 bases). The V gene's germline CDR1 is MDHEN and CDR2 SYDVKM. V shed 8 bases and J shed 5 bases, with 12 bases lying between them. This CDR3 contains 12 residues. This chain's CDR3 is CASQSGVTEAFF. The DNA for the CDR3 is TGTGCCAGCCAGTCAGGGGTGACTGAAGCTTTCTTT.

The chain links TRBV5-1 to TRBJ1-5; 8 nucleotides match TRBD1. This CDR3 is built from 15 residues. Germline loops: CDR1 SGHRS, CDR2 YFSETQ. With 4 bases clipped from V and 3 bases from J, the junction kept 6 bases outside the gene matches. CDR3 sequence reads: CASSPGDRSNQPQHF. In DNA form, the CDR3 reads TGCGCCAGCAGCCCGGGGGACAGGTCCAATCAGCCCCAGCATTTT. The full variable domain, with the rest looked up from reference TRBV5-1 and TRBJ1-5, is KAGVTQTPRYLIKTRGQQVTLSCSPISGHRSVSWYQQTPGQGLQFLFEYFSETQRNKGNFPGRFSGRQFSNSRSEMNVSTLELGDSALYLCASSPGDRSNQPQHFGDGTRLSIL.